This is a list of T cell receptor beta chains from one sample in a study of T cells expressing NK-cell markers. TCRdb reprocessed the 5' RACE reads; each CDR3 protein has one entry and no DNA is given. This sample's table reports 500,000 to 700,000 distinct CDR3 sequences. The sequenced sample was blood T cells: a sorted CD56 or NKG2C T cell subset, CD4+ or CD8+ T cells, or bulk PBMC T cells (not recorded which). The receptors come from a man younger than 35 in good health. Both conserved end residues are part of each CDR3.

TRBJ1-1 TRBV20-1 CSASSWTGVANTEAFF
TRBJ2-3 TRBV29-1 CSVEEGFSTQYF
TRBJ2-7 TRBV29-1 CSVEDGASYEQYF
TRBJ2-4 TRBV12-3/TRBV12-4 CASKGGVNIQYF
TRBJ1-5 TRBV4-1 CASSQVQQVQGQPQHF
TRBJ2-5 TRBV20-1 CSARDRRLQETQYF
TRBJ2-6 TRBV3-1 CASSLNRGPGANVLTF
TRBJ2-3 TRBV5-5 CASSWEPGQVLRDTQYF
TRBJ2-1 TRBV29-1 CSASSASPGEQFF
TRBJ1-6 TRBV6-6 CATGVGNSPLHF
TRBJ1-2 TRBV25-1 CASSAASNRYTF
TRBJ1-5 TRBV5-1 CASSAARDRGKNQPQHF
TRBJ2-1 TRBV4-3 CASSQGWGMNEQFF
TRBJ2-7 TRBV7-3 CASSSPGTRQYF
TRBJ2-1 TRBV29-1 CSAVRTIRSNEQFF
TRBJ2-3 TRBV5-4 CASSARGTDTQYF
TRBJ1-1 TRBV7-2 CASSSRLRYTEAFF
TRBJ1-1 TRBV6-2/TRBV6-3 CASSKWTENEAFF
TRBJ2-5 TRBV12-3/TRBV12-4 CASSPTSGTPRTQYF
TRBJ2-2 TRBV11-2 CASTDLVGELFF
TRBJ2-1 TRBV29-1 CSVSGQQSSYNEQFF
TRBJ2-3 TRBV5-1 CASSLGKGAKTDTQYF
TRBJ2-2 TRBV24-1 CATRGGHPNTGELFF
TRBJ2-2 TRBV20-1 CSAKRAVAGELFF
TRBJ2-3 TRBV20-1 CSATTGLAEDTDTQYF
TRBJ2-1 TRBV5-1 CASSLPLAGISYNEQFF
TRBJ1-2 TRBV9 CASSVAGLDGYTF
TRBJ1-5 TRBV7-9 CASRSGTYQPQHF
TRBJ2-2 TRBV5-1 CASSLEVYWDRNSNTGELFF
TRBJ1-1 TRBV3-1 CASSHAAGDKAFF
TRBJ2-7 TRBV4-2 CASSQSGPSSYEQYF
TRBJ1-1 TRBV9 CASSVDRGYTEAFF
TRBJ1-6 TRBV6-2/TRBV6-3 CASSYVGIPGADSPLHF
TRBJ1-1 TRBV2 CASSHREIEAFF
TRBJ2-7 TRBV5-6 CASSLQTGGPYEQYF
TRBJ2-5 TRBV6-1 CASTLGRAGETQYF
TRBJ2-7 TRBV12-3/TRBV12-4 CASSQTSGGNEQYF
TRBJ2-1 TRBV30 CAWMGGLAGGWSYNEQFF
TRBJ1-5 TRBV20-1 CSASRDGTPNQPQHF
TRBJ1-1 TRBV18 CASSPDRVVTEAFF
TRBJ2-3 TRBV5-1 CASSLDRHSDTQYF
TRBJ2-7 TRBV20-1 CSAAYSGRAKDEQYF
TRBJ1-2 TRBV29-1 CSVIDFSGYGYTF
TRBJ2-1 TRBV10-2 CASSDPEPREQFF
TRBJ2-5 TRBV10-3 CAIREGSGRGQETQYF
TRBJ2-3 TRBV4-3 CASSPHSGRLDTQYF
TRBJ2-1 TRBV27 CASRIGSLSYNEQFF
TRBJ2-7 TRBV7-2 CASSKLTHEQYF
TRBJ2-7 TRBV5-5 CASTGAALYEQYF
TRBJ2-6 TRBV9 CASSAWDRVSGANVLTF
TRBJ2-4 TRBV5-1 CASSFEGVDIQYF
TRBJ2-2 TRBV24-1 CATSVLGTSGSDTGELFF
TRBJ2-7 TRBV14 CASSLYSVYSAYEQYF